This TCR beta chain was recorded in a study of shared T cell receptors in the human thymus (TCRdb year 2021). As for the study more broadly: The study investigated the way shared, self-reactive T-cell receptor alpha chains are produced in the human thymus.

Its CDR3 holds 16 amino acids, cysteine through phenylalanine. The kept DNA is CDR3 alone, 48 bases in frame from the first base. V is reduced by 1 base and J by 6 bases, leaving a spacing of 15 bases between them. The germline V gene specifies LGHNA as CDR1 and YSLEER as CDR2. The library relied on the immunoSEQ multiplex PCR assay. TCRdb obtained this table from immuneACCESS and retained in-frame rearrangements with V and J assigned. These tables miss some clones; where compared with another copy, unresolved V genes account for less than half of the shortfall, and the remainder is unexplained. Within this sample are some 760,000 clones, with 75% to 90% of them counted one time only. Together, the top ten hold about 0.011% of the sample. As to this clone: What this receptor recognizes is not known. No much larger clonotype is one base removed from it; base qualities were not supplied.

These records were also assigned to another study, of human thymus T cells. The second study, in turn, reports: Immunologically healthy infants undergoing open corrective cardiac surgery for congenital heart defects in Finland were used as donors. The thymus tissue came from surgical resects taken out during corrective cardiac surgery. Both the thymic and the peripheral blood repertoires appeared to show biased V and J gene segment usage. The related research reported highly overlapping thymic TCR repertoires among unrelated individuals. TCR alpha and beta repertoires from about 8 infant thymus samples and a few related peripheral blood samples were characterized in the study. The infant donors were about 7 to 250 days old, and the cohort included roughly six males and two females. Thymocytes were released mechanically from tissue and stored at -70 °C as pellets of about 8.5-31 million cells. A QIAsymphony instrument was used to extract genomic DNA from frozen cell pellets. The immunoSEQ multiplex PCR assay was used to amplify the TCRB and TCRAD loci from a standardized amount of quality-controlled genomic DNA. Amplicons spanned the V(D)J region at a length sufficient to cover the CDR3 and identify V and J genes. The amplicons were sequenced on an Illumina platform via the commercial immunoSEQ service. Primer bias and sequencing errors were corrected using previously described methods, and TCRAD and TCRB definitions followed the IMGT database. immunoSEQ Analyzer 3.0 and VDJTools were used for repertoire analysis, which covered basic statistics, V/J segment usage, diversity estimates, rarefaction and pairwise overlap. Chao1, ChaoE, Efron-Thisted, Shannon and inverse Simpson indices were used to estimate diversity, which was also estimated on datasets down-sampled to the smallest sample. For repertoire overlap, CDR3 nucleotide sequence, V gene and J gene had to match strictly, and clustering was done by Jaccard-based multidimensional scaling. On average, thymus samples gave roughly 800,000 unique TCRB clonotypes, whereas blood samples gave 80,000 to 85,000.

This clonotype originated in a girl under three years old with a congenital heart defect. Donor details come from another sample of the same person, matched by shared clones. Sequences were obtained from thymocytes. The V gene is TRBV4-3 and the J gene is TRBJ2-2, and perhaps TRBD1 as D gene, on 6 matching bases. The CDR3 amino acid sequence is: CASSQVMDSGPGELFF. In nucleotide form, the sequence is TGCGCCAGCAGCCAAGTGATGGACAGTGGTCCCGGGGAGCTGTTTTTT.